The 29 T cell receptor beta chains in this list originate from one sample, sequenced in a study of cytomegalovirus exposure and HLA in healthy donors. Both 60 Vbeta primers and 13 Jbeta primers went into the PCR. The table came from immunoSEQ multiplex PCR; TCRdb's copy has only in-frame clones and leaves some out. The table shows over 120,000 clones, with approximately 82% occurring only once. Material: PBMCs. The receptors were sampled from a man in his thirties or forties in good health and CMV-seropositive.

This clone occurred once. The gene calls are TRBV23-1 and TRBJ2-3, with TRBD2 identical over 11 bases. TRBV23-1 belongs to the ORF category, with a function that is uncertain. This CDR3 region has 15 residues. J was trimmed by 0 bases and V by 10 bases; bases with no gene match: 6. CDR3 amino acids: CATGTSGFSTDTQYF. In nucleotides, the CDR3 is TGCGCCACCGGGACTAGCGGATTTAGCACAGATACGCAGTATTTT.

The J gene is TRBJ2-1, the V gene TRBV5-6; D perhaps matches TRBD2 (6 bases). The V and J ends lost 0 bases and 3 bases respectively, with 10 bases between them. CDR3 length equals 15 residues. CDR1 is SGHDT, CDR2 YYEEEE, per germline. The CDR3 loop reads CASSLGGKSYNEQFF. CDR3 coding DNA: TGTGCCAGCAGCTTGGGCGGGAAGAGCTACAATGAGCAGTTCTTC.

The chain recombines TRBV7-9 with TRBJ2-7, with 9 bases aligning to TRBD1. The CDR3 has 15 residues. Germline V gene data show CDR1 as SEHNR and CDR2 as FQNEAQ (reference sequence). After removal of 6 bases from V and 5 bases from J, the junction contained 11 bases not matched to a gene. The DNA of the CDR3 is TGTGCCAGCAGTTTCTTTACAGGGGGCGCGGACGAGCAGTACTTC. Its protein is CASSFFTGGADEQYF. Complete variable domain (other parts from reference TRBV7-9 and TRBJ2-7): DTGVSQNPRHKITKRGQNVTFRCDPISEHNRLYWYRQTLGQGPEFLTYFQNEAQLEKSRLLSDRFSAERPKGSFSTLEIQRTEQGDSAMYLCASSFFTGGADEQYFGPGTRLTVT.

On this clone itself: The sample contains more than one DNA sequence encoding this CDR3. The gene calls are TRBV28 and TRBJ2-7; 7 bases match TRBD2. The CDR3 sequence is 12 residues long. Germline lookup yields CDR1 MDHEN and CDR2 SYDVKM. V trimming: 3 bases; J trimming: 4 bases; junction bases outside the gene matches: 0. The DNA of the CDR3 is TGTGCCAGCAGTTTGGGGGGGTACGAGCAGTACTTC. Protein product: CASSLGGYEQYF.

The chain carries TRBV19 and TRBJ2-2, with no clear D. From germline, CDR1 is LNHDA and CDR2 SQIVND (reference sequence). Trimming left V 3 bases short and J 1 base short, with 9 bases between. CDR3 length equals 15 residues. CDR3 DNA sequence: TGTGCCAGTAGTATCAGGTTAGGGAACACCGGGGAGCTGTTTTTT. Encoded protein: CASSIRLGNTGELFF. Variable domain in full (rest from reference TRBV19 and TRBJ2-2): DGGITQSPKYLFRKEGQNVTLSCEQNLNHDAMYWYRQDPGQGLRLIYYSQIVNDFQKGDIAEGYSVSREKKESFPLTVTSAQKNPTAFYLCASSIRLGNTGELFFGEGSRLTVL.

This chain links TRBV19 with TRBJ2-2; 11 bases are shared with TRBD1. V trimming: 6 bases; J trimming: 4 bases; junction bases outside the gene matches: 1. Germline V gives CDR1 LNHDA, CDR2 SQIVND (reference sequence). The CDR3 loop spans 14 amino acids. This chain's CDR3 is CASRGTGGTGELFF. CDR3 DNA sequence: TGTGCCAGTAGGGGGACAGGGGGCACCGGGGAGCTGTTTTTT. Looking up the rest from reference TRBV19 and TRBJ2-2 gives the full variable domain: DGGITQSPKYLFRKEGQNVTLSCEQNLNHDAMYWYRQDPGQGLRLIYYSQIVNDFQKGDIAEGYSVSREKKESFPLTVTSAQKNPTAFYLCASRGTGGTGELFFGEGSRLTVL.

The rearrangement joins TRBV6-1 to TRBJ2-7, with 8 bases aligning to TRBD2. J gave up 4 bases and V 3 bases, and 8 bases lay outside the gene matches. CDR1 MNHNS and CDR2 SASEGT come from the germline V gene. This CDR3 contains 15 residues. The CDR3 loop reads CASSESSSGPYEQYF. CDR3 in DNA: TGTGCCAGCAGTGAGTCGTCTAGCGGGCCATACGAGCAGTACTTC.

The chain carries TRBV19 and TRBJ1-5; D remains unclear. V was shortened by 8 bases and J by 3 bases, with 8 bases between the two germline ends. CDR3 size: 12 residues. Per the germline V gene, CDR1 is LNHDA and CDR2 is SQIVND (reference sequence). For the CDR3, the DNA is TGTGCCAGTTGCAAACTCAATCAGCCCCAGCATTTT. It encodes CASCKLNQPQHF. The whole variable domain, filled in from reference TRBV19 and TRBJ1-5, reads DGGITQSPKYLFRKEGQNVTLSCEQNLNHDAMYWYRQDPGQGLRLIYYSQIVNDFQKGDIAEGYSVSREKKESFPLTVTSAQKNPTAFYLCASCKLNQPQHFGDGTRLSIL.

The chain recombines TRBV15 with TRBJ1-5; unclear D gene. V lost 8 bases and J 3 bases, leaving 14 bases between the germline ends. The CDR3 has 14 amino acids. Per the germline V gene, CDR1 is LNHNV and CDR2 is YYDKDF (reference sequence). CDR3 protein: CATGAKKTNQPQHF. The CDR3 region has the DNA TGTGCCACCGGAGCCAAGAAAACCAATCAGCCCCAGCATTTT.

The chain carries TRBV7-7 and TRBJ2-5; D might be TRBD2 (5 bases). This CDR3 contains 14 residues. Trimming stripped 1 base from V and 1 base from J, with 7 bases between. The germline V gene has CDR1 SSHAT and CDR2 FNYEAQ (reference sequence). The CDR3: CASSLGGSQETQYF. DNA of the CDR3: TGTGCCAGCAGCTTAGGTGGGAGCCAAGAGACCCAGTACTTC.

This sequence joins TRBV7-9 and TRBJ2-5; TRBD2 aligns across 7 bases. Unmatched junction bases numbered 9, after V lost 4 bases and J lost 4 bases. Germline values: CDR1 SEHNR, CDR2 FQNEAQ (reference sequence). The CDR3 sequence is 15 residues long. The CDR3 region is CASSSPEAGLETQYF. CDR3 coding DNA: TGTGCCAGCAGCTCCCCTGAAGCGGGATTAGAGACCCAGTACTTC.

This clone is a singleton in its sample. The gene calls are TRBV30 and TRBJ2-5, with 13 bases matching TRBD2. J lost 5 bases, V lost 1 base, and 7 bases had no gene match. The CDR3 sequence is 16 residues long. Germline lookup yields CDR1 GTSNPN and CDR2 SVGIG (reference sequence). The CDR3 loop reads CAWSATSGGAGETQYF. The DNA of the CDR3 is TGTGCCTGGAGTGCCACTAGCGGGGGGGCGGGGGAGACCCAGTACTTC.

The chain carries TRBV6-1 and TRBJ2-1; no reliable D call. The CDR3 has 13 residues. The germline V gene encodes CDR1 MNHNS and CDR2 SASEGT. Trimming left V 4 bases short and J 3 bases short, with 7 bases between. The CDR3 reads CASSVGHYNEQFF. The CDR3 region has the DNA TGTGCCAGCAGTGTTGGCCACTACAATGAGCAGTTCTTC.

The chain joins TRBV18 to TRBJ1-1; 11 bases line up with TRBD1. The CDR3 extends over 17 amino acids. J lost 2 bases, V lost 0 bases, and 5 bases had no gene match. In germline, CDR1 is KGHSH, CDR2 LQKENI. The CDR3 nucleotides are TGTGCCAGCTCACCACCGGGACAGGGGGGTAGAAACACTGAAGCTTTCTTT. This codes for CASSPPGQGGRNTEAFF.

The CDR3 nucleotides read TGTGCCAGTAGCCCCTTACAGGGGTTAGGCTACACCTTC. Translation gives CASSPLQGLGYTF. The J gene is TRBJ1-2, the V gene TRBV19; 7 nucleotides align to TRBD1. There are 13 residues in the CDR3. Trimming took 6 bases from V and 8 from J; bases not matched to a gene: 9. Germline-derived CDR1 and CDR2 are LNHDA and SQIVND (reference sequence).

In this sample, this clone turned up once. The chain joins TRBV19 to TRBJ1-1; D is ambiguous. V shed 7 bases and J shed 1 base, with 19 bases lying between them. There are 16 residues in the CDR3. CDR1 and CDR2 from the germline V gene are LNHDA and SQIVND (reference sequence). CDR3 sequence (DNA): TGTGCCAGTACCCCTCGAAAGGGAGGCCCGAACACTGAAGCTTTCTTT. Translated: CASTPRKGGPNTEAFF. The variable domain in full, with the rest retrieved from reference TRBV19 and TRBJ1-1, is DGGITQSPKYLFRKEGQNVTLSCEQNLNHDAMYWYRQDPGQGLRLIYYSQIVNDFQKGDIAEGYSVSREKKESFPLTVTSAQKNPTAFYLCASTPRKGGPNTEAFFGQGTRLTVV.

This chain uses TRBV7-2 with TRBJ2-1, with 13 bases matching TRBD2. The CDR3 consists of 16 residues. The V gene's germline CDR1 is SGHTA and CDR2 FQGNSA. V lost 4 bases, J lost 9 bases, and 9 bases stayed unmatched. The CDR3 sequence is CASSSNGLAGVGEQFF. For the CDR3, the DNA is TGTGCCAGCAGCTCAAACGGACTAGCGGGAGTCGGTGAGCAGTTCTTC. Supplemented by reference TRBV7-2 and TRBJ2-1, the full variable domain reads GAGVSQSPSNKVTEKGKDVELRCDPISGHTALYWYRQSLGQGLEFLIYFQGNSAPDKSGLPSDRFSAERTGGSVSTLTIQRTQQEDSAVYLCASSSNGLAGVGEQFFGPGTRLTVL.

The chain joins TRBV7-3 to TRBJ2-3, with TRBD2 identical over 8 bases. CDR3 length: 13 residues. The germline gives CDR1 SGHTA, CDR2 FQGTGA. The junction had 0 bases not matched to a gene; V was cut back by 4 bases and J by 3 bases. The CDR3 protein is CASSSGGTDTQYF. The CDR3 DNA is TGTGCCAGCAGCTCGGGGGGGACAGATACGCAGTATTTT.

The rearrangement uses TRBV30 and TRBJ1-6; 7 bases are shared with TRBD1. CDR3 length: 15 residues. The J segment lost 5 bases and the V segment lost 3 bases, leaving 7 bases of the junction unmatched. Germline values: CDR1 GTSNPN, CDR2 SVGIG (reference sequence). CDR3 loop: CAWRGWTGDNSPLHF. Here the CDR3 DNA reads TGTGCCTGGAGAGGTTGGACAGGAGATAATTCACCCCTCCACTTT.

The V and J genes are TRBV5-8 and TRBJ2-4; 10 positions agree with TRBD1. V was clipped by 4 bases and J by 8 bases; unmatched bases: 12. The CDR3 covers 16 residues. Germline CDR1 and CDR2: SGHTS and YDEGEE. The CDR3 DNA reads TGTGCCAGCAGCAGACGACAGGGGGCAGGTACGGACATTCAGTACTTC. Residues: CASSRRQGAGTDIQYF.

This chain uses TRBV18 with TRBJ1-1, with D possibly being TRBD1 (6 bases). Germline V gene sequence: CDR1 KGHSH, CDR2 LQKENI. The length of the CDR3 is 13 residues. V was cut by 4 bases and J by 7 bases, with 13 bases left in between. CDR3 loop: CASSLGQPGEAFF. The CDR3 nucleotides read TGTGCCAGCTCACTTGGACAGCCCGGTGAAGCTTTCTTT.

This clone was counted once. The V call is TRBV6-5, the J call TRBJ2-7; 7 bases are shared with TRBD2. J gave up 3 bases and V 7 bases, and 9 bases lay outside the gene matches. This CDR3 comprises 14 residues. Germline CDR1 reads MNHEY; CDR2 reads SVGAGI. The CDR3 DNA sequence: TGTGCCAGCACCCCGGGGGGACTTCGCTACGAGCAGTACTTC. Its protein product is CASTPGGLRYEQYF.

The rearrangement joins TRBV4-1 to TRBJ1-1; 8 bases agree with TRBD1. The CDR3 consists of 16 residues. Germline V lookup: CDR1 MGHRA, CDR2 YSYEKL. V shed 4 bases, J shed 0 bases, and the junction held 7 bases outside the gene matches. CDR3 amino acids: CASSLLDRALNTEAFF. CDR3 nucleotides: TGCGCCAGCAGCCTTCTGGACAGGGCCTTGAACACTGAAGCTTTCTTT.

This chain joins TRBV10-2 and TRBJ1-3; D ambiguous. Germline CDR1 and CDR2: WSHSY and SAAADI. Trimming shortened V by 4 bases and J by 0 bases, and 7 bases separated the two germline ends. The CDR3 is 14 residues long. CDR3 bases: TGCGCCAGCAGTGTCGCAGGCTCTGGAAACACCATATATTTT. The encoded protein is CASSVAGSGNTIYF.

The chain couples TRBV11-2 to TRBJ2-7; D unclear. The CDR3 runs 15 residues. Germline V gene sequence: CDR1 SGHAT, CDR2 FQNNGV. Trimming pared 5 bases from V and 2 bases from J, leaving 16 bases between. The CDR3 coding sequence is TGTGCCAGCAGCCTTGACTCGACCTTGCCCTACGAGCAGTACTTC. It translates to CASSLDSTLPYEQYF.

V and J are TRBV7-2 and TRBJ2-5, with D maybe TRBD2 (6 bases). V was pared by 1 base and J by 4 bases, with 7 bases between. Germline CDR1 reads SGHTA; CDR2 reads FQGNSA. This CDR3 has 13 amino acids. DNA of the CDR3: TGTGCCAGCAGCTTAGGGCGGGGAGAGACCCAGTACTTC. Amino acids: CASSLGRGETQYF. The full variable domain, in which reference TRBV7-2 and TRBJ2-5 provide the parts outside the CDR3, is GAGVSQSPSNKVTEKGKDVELRCDPISGHTALYWYRQSLGQGLEFLIYFQGNSAPDKSGLPSDRFSAERTGGSVSTLTIQRTQQEDSAVYLCASSLGRGETQYFGPGTRLLVL.

This chain joins TRBV28 and TRBJ1-4; D unresolved. The V end lost 5 bases, the J end lost 3 bases, and 13 bases lay between the germline ends. The CDR3 length is 15 residues. Germline CDR1 is MDHEN and CDR2 is SYDVKM. The CDR3 spells CASSGDGVANEKLFF. As DNA, the CDR3 is TGTGCCAGCAGTGGAGACGGAGTAGCTAATGAAAAACTGTTTTTT.

This clone was seen a few times. The chain employs TRBV4-1 and TRBJ1-1; TRBD1 matches at 7 bases. Germline CDR1 reads MGHRA; CDR2 reads YSYEKL. The CDR3 is 15 amino acids. V lost 2 bases and J lost 3; bases outside the gene matches: 6. CDR3 protein: CASSQRGPTDTEAFF. DNA for the CDR3: TGCGCCAGCAGCCAAAGGGGGCCGACGGACACTGAAGCTTTCTTT.

The V and J genes are TRBV11-3 and TRBJ2-5; no clear D gene. V dropped 0 bases and J dropped 2 bases, with 10 bases sitting between them. Looked up from germline, CDR1 is SGHNT and CDR2 is YENEEA. This CDR3 is built from 15 residues. The CDR3 DNA reads as TGTGCCAGCAGCTTAGACCCGACACATCAAGAGACCCAGTACTTC. Its protein is CASSLDPTHQETQYF.